The text below deals with one TCR beta chain. Its antigen is unknown. Germline assignment: CDR1 SGHNT and CDR2 YYREEE (reference sequence). CDR3 length: 15 residues. The entry originates in a study of monozygotic twins with inflammatory bowel disease. Samples each yielded cDNA through eight separate reactions. Each CDR3 protein gets one entry in TCRdb, which reprocessed the 5' RACE reads and gives no DNA. The table lists fewer than 550,000 distinct CDR3 sequences, with less than 2.5% in the top ten. Whole-study findings and limits: Lower TCRbeta diversity (inverse Simpson) was seen in IBD patients than in healthy co-twins. Relative to healthy twins, IBD patients had fewer clonotypes in common with others, a gap that was especially apparent with disease activity. The authors could not tell different T cell subtypes apart.

The sample taken for sequencing was blood. V usage is TRBV5-4 and J usage is TRBJ1-1. The receptor comes from a human donor with ulcerative colitis or Crohn's disease, or a healthy co-twin of an affected twin (not recorded which). The CDR3 sequence: CASSSRGALNTEAFF.